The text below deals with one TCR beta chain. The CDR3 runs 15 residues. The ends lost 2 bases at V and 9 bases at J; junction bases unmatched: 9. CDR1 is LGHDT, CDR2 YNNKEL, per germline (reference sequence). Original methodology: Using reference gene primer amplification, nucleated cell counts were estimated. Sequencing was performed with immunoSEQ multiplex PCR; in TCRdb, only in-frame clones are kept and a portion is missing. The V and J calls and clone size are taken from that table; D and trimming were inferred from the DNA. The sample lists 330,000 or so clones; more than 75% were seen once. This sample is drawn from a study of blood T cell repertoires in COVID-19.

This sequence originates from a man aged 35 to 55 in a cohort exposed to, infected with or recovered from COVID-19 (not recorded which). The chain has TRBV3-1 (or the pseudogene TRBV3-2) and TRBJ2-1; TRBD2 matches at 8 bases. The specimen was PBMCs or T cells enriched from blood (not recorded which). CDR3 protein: CASSQTSGAKGEQFF. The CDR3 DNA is TGTGCCAGCAGCCAAACTAGCGGAGCCAAAGGTGAGCAGTTCTTC.